The 17 T cell receptor beta chains given below trace back to one sample, sequenced in a study of response to subunit inactivated influenza vaccine. TCRdb re-derived calls from the RT-PCR reads in MiXCR, one entry per CDR3 protein. The sample shows about 520,000 distinct CDR3 sequences, 6% to 9% of them seen only once. The specimen was PBMCs from blood, collected about 23 months after vaccination. The receptor source for this set is a man aged 50 to 69 who received an inactivated influenza vaccine.

This clonotype was counted ten times or more. The rearrangement uses TRBV3-1 and TRBJ2-7, with 11 nucleotides matching TRBD2. The V gene's germline CDR1 is LGHDT and CDR2 YNNKEL (reference sequence). Trimming cost V 4 bases and J 2 bases; bases outside gene matches: 1. The CDR3 spans 14 residues. CDR3 nucleotides: TGTGCCAGCAGCCTGGGACTAGCGGCCTACGAGCAGTACTTC. It yields the protein CASSLGLAAYEQYF.

The table lists this clonotype with many counts. The chain joins TRBV12-3 or TRBV12-4 to TRBJ1-1; 9 positions match TRBD1. After removal of 6 bases from V and 11 bases from J, the junction contained 13 bases not matched to a gene. This CDR3 is 14 amino acids long. CDR3 DNA sequence: TGTGCCAGCAGCTATCAAACAGGGGGCGGTCGGGCTTTCTTT. The encoded protein is CASSYQTGGGRAFF.

This clonotype turned up a few times. The chain couples TRBV5-1 to TRBJ2-7; 8 bases map to TRBD1. Trimming at V came to 4 bases and at J to 3 bases, leaving 9 bases not matched to a gene. This CDR3 is built from 15 residues. The germline V gene has CDR1 SGHRS and CDR2 YFSETQ. CDR3 DNA: TGCGCCAGCAGCCTCCTTCCGACAGGGGACTACGAGCAGTACTTC. This sequence encodes CASSLLPTGDYEQYF. The full variable domain, in which reference TRBV5-1 and TRBJ2-7 provide the parts outside the CDR3, is KAGVTQTPRYLIKTRGQQVTLSCSPISGHRSVSWYQQTPGQGLQFLFEYFSETQRNKGNFPGRFSGRQFSNSRSEMNVSTLELGDSALYLCASSLLPTGDYEQYFGPGTRLTVT.

This clonotype was counted a few times. This chain joins TRBV28 and TRBJ1-2; possible D gene TRBD1, 6 bases. The CDR3 has 11 residues. Trimming pared 5 bases from V and 7 bases from J, leaving 8 bases between. Germline CDR1 reads MDHEN; CDR2 reads SYDVKM. CDR3 loop: CASSGQSGYTF. The CDR3 region has the DNA TGTGCCAGCAGTGGACAGTCTGGCTACACCTTC.

A few counts support this clonotype. CDR3: CASSYSPTSGRASRDTQYF. DNA of the CDR3: TGTGCCAGCAGCTATTCCCCGACTAGCGGGAGGGCCTCGAGAGATACGCAGTATTTT. V is TRBV5-6 and J is TRBJ2-3; 14 nucleotides match TRBD2. There are 19 residues in the CDR3. The V gene end was trimmed by 3 bases and the J gene end by 5 bases; junction bases not matched to a gene: 14. Germline CDR1 and CDR2: SGHDT and YYEEEE.

The chain recombines TRBV7-9 with TRBJ2-1; 7 bases line up with TRBD2. Trimming removed 3 bases from V and 10 bases from J; junction bases left unmatched: 12. The CDR3 sequence is 15 residues long. Germline V gene sequence: CDR1 SEHNR, CDR2 FQNEAQ (reference sequence). The DNA for the CDR3 is TGTGCCAGCAGCTTGTTGGGGGGGATTGGGCCCGAGCAGTTCTTC. Residues: CASSLLGGIGPEQFF. The full variable domain, in which reference TRBV7-9 and TRBJ2-1 provide the parts outside the CDR3, is DTGVSQNPRHKITKRGQNVTFRCDPISEHNRLYWYRQTLGQGPEFLTYFQNEAQLEKSRLLSDRFSAERPKGSFSTLEIQRTEQGDSAMYLCASSLLGGIGPEQFFGPGTRLTVL.

This clonotype was recorded a few times. The V gene is TRBV5-1, the J gene TRBJ2-7; TRBD1 matches at 10 bases. Germline CDR1 SGHRS, CDR2 YFSETQ. This CDR3 comprises 14 residues. Trimming cost V 4 bases and J 5 bases; bases outside gene matches: 6. CDR3 amino acids: CASSGGTGADEQYF. The DNA of the CDR3 is TGCGCCAGCAGCGGGGGGACAGGGGCTGACGAGCAGTACTTC.

This clonotype was seen more than once but under ten times. The chain combines TRBV21-1 with TRBJ2-5; TRBD1, the table's D call, was not compared with the DNA. TRBV21-1 is described as a pseudogene. The CDR3 consists of 17 residues. The CDR3 loop is CASSKRLMTDRGETQYF. In DNA form, the CDR3 reads TGTGCCAGCAGCAAAAGGCTCATGACCGACAGGGGCGAGACCCAGTACTTC.

The table lists this clonotype with a few counts. This chain links TRBV5-1 with TRBJ2-5; 7 positions match TRBD1. J was trimmed by 3 bases and V by 2 bases; bases with no gene match: 4. The CDR3 loop spans 14 amino acids. Germline V gives CDR1 SGHRS, CDR2 YFSETQ. This chain's CDR3 is CASSLPGTEETQYF. Here the CDR3 DNA reads TGCGCCAGCAGCTTACCCGGGACAGAAGAGACCCAGTACTTC.

In its sample, this clonotype was seen many times. The chain employs TRBV7-6 and TRBJ2-1; 7 nucleotides line up with TRBD2. V was pared by 0 bases and J by 0 bases, with 8 bases of the junction left unmatched. This CDR3 has 18 amino acids. Germline V lookup: CDR1 SGHVS, CDR2 FNYEAQ. The CDR3: CASSLARGVFSSYNEQFF. The CDR3 nucleotides are TGTGCCAGCAGCTTAGCACGGGGGGTATTTTCCTCCTACAATGAGCAGTTCTTC. The full variable domain, with the rest looked up from reference TRBV7-6 and TRBJ2-1, is GAGVSQSPRYKVTKRGQDVALRCDPISGHVSLYWYRQALGQGPEFLTYFNYEAQQDKSGLPNDRFSAERPEGSISTLTIQRTEQRDSAMYRCASSLARGVFSSYNEQFFGPGTRLTVL.

This clonotype was picked up many times. The V call is TRBV12-3 or TRBV12-4, the J call TRBJ1-3; D not certain. This CDR3 region has 11 residues. V was trimmed by 6 bases and J by 5 bases, leaving 5 bases between them. The CDR3 DNA is TGTGCCAGCAGCCCTAGAAACACCATATATTTT. Residues: CASSPRNTIYF.

This clonotype was seen a few times. The chain joins TRBV6-2 or TRBV6-3 to TRBJ1-1, with a tentative D call TRBD1 (6 bases). Germline V gene lookup returns CDR1 MNHEY and CDR2 SVGEGT. The CDR3 runs to 13 residues. Trimming removed 7 bases at V and 6 bases at J, with 15 bases between. Here the CDR3 DNA reads TGTGCCAGCATAAAGACAGGAGGTCCTGAAGCTTTCTTT. Protein product: CASIKTGGPEAFF.

This chain links TRBV6-6 with TRBJ2-5; D possibly corresponds to TRBD2 (5 bases). CDR1 and CDR2 from the germline V gene are MNHNY and SVGAGI (reference sequence). The V end was cut by 6 bases, the J end by 7 bases, with 12 bases between. The CDR3 runs 12 residues. The CDR3, as DNA: TGTGCCAGCAGGCCCGAAGGAGGGACCCAGTACTTC. Translation: CASRPEGGTQYF.

This clonotype came up a few times. The genes are TRBV11-2 and TRBJ2-3; tentatively, D is TRBD2 (6 bases). Germline CDR1 is SGHAT and CDR2 is FQNNGV. CDR3 size: 15 residues. Trimming cost V 1 base and J 4 bases, with 12 bases left between them. CDR3 residues: CASSLARGGPDTQYF. CDR3 DNA sequence: TGTGCCAGCAGCTTAGCGCGGGGCGGGCCAGATACGCAGTATTTT.

This clonotype was counted ten times or more. The CDR3 DNA follows: TGTGCCAGCAGCCGCGGGTCTAACACCGGGGAGCTGTTTTTT. This translates into CASSRGSNTGELFF. This chain connects TRBV7-2 to TRBJ2-2; D perhaps matches TRBD2 (5 bases). The V end lost 5 bases, the J end lost 2 bases, and 9 bases lay between the germline ends. Germline CDR1 SGHTA, CDR2 FQGNSA. CDR3 size: 14 residues. Looking up the rest from reference TRBV7-2 and TRBJ2-2 gives the full variable domain: GAGVSQSPSNKVTEKGKDVELRCDPISGHTALYWYRQSLGQGLEFLIYFQGNSAPDKSGLPSDRFSAERTGGSVSTLTIQRTQQEDSAVYLCASSRGSNTGELFFGEGSRLTVL.

This clonotype has more than one count but fewer than ten. This chain links TRBV27 with TRBJ2-2; 11 bases are shared with TRBD2. The germline V gene has CDR1 MNHEY and CDR2 SMNVEV (reference sequence). There are 15 residues in the CDR3. The trim removed 8 bases at V and 0 bases at J, leaving 2 bases unmatched. For the CDR3, the DNA is TGTGCCAGCCTGGGACTAGCGGCGAACACCGGGGAGCTGTTTTTT. This sequence encodes CASLGLAANTGELFF.

The sample holds many counts of this clonotype. The rearrangement uses TRBV30 and TRBJ2-7, with TRBD1 matching over 8 bases. Germline CDR1 is GTSNPN and CDR2 is SVGIG (reference sequence). The CDR3 consists of 14 residues. With 3 bases clipped from V and 2 bases from J, the junction kept 6 bases outside the gene matches. The CDR3, as DNA: TGTGCCTGGAGCCCCGGGACAGGAACCTACGAGCAGTACTTC. Protein sequence: CAWSPGTGTYEQYF.